This record looks at one TCR beta chain sequence and its context. Its antigen is unidentified. The length of the CDR3 is 16 residues. With V trimmed by 5 bases and J by 1 base, 8 bases remained unmatched. The germline CDR1 and CDR2 sequences are LNHDA and SQIVND (reference sequence). This sample stems from a study of cytotoxic CD8 clonotypes in ibrutinib-treated CLL. The wider study: Each sample contained, on average, approximately 250,000 productive templates and 75,000 to 95,000 productive rearrangements. Overall study results and limits: For progressing versus sustained-remission patients, sampling times were not the same. Increased clonality at ibrutinib response gave way to a return toward baseline at progression.

Around 2 micrograms of genomic DNA (from cryopreserved PBMCs) were used for TCR beta libraries. This table comes from immunoSEQ multiplex PCR, and its TCRdb copy is limited to in-frame clones, with some not included. The data hold over 200,000 clones, with about 75% observed a single time. This TCR came from a human donor with chronic lymphocytic leukemia. The source material was PBMCs, sampled after 12 months of ibrutinib treatment. The rearrangement links TRBV19 to TRBJ2-1; TRBD2 matches at 7 bases. The chain's CDR3 is CASSSGTILSYNEQFF. Here the CDR3 DNA reads TGTGCCAGTAGTTCCGGGACTATCCTATCCTACAATGAGCAGTTCTTC.